This T cell receptor (beta chain) was found in a study of human T cells and chemical hapten exposure. Regarding the study as a whole: No shift was seen in TCRs above 1 in 1000 frequency with DPC sensitization.

Library construction involved attaching unique molecular identifiers to individual cDNA molecules, which allowed quantitative, reproducible TCR counting. Original handling: Ranging from roughly 23,224 to 700,000, TCR counts per sample had a median value of approximately 95,000. TCRdb re-derived calls from the RACE reads in MiXCR, one entry per CDR3 protein. The V and J calls, along with clone size, are taken from TCRdb and not from the paper's own processing. Among 130,000 or so distinct CDR3 sequences, 9% to 10% were seen once, and the ten largest hold around 1.7%. This clonotype was observed a few times. Its matching antigen is unknown. Time point reported: healthy volunteer bleed at 2 weeks. Unfractionated whole blood was the source of the extracted total RNA. Sequencing input: whole blood. The clonotype was recovered from a male donor in good health. Some clones in this sample may be carry-over from other donors' samples.

The CDR3 nucleotides read TGTGCCAGCAGCGTAGATCAGGGAATCGAGCAGTACTTC. Translating gives CASSVDQGIEQYF. The chain recombines TRBV9 with TRBJ2-7, with a weak D call TRBD1 (5 bases). Germline CDR1 SGDLS, CDR2 YYNGEE. CDR3 size: 13 residues. V shed 0 bases and J shed 6 bases, with 10 bases lying between them.